The 26 T cell receptor beta chains reported below all come from one sample, sequenced in a study of blood T cell repertoires in COVID-19. TCRdb keeps only in-frame clones here, not all; method: immunoSEQ multiplex PCR. The sample holds about 220,000 clones, more than 80% seen once. The sample taken for sequencing was PBMCs or T cells enriched from blood (not recorded which). The origin of the receptors is a woman between 18 and 29 years old in a cohort exposed to, infected with or recovered from COVID-19 (not recorded which).

Worth noting for this clone: The junction and the germline gene differ at one end; a read error may be behind it. Here the CDR3 DNA reads TGCGCCGGCGGGACAGGGTACAATTCACCCCTCCACTTT. Translating gives CAGGTGYNSPLHF. The rearrangement joins TRBV19 to TRBJ1-6; 9 bases match TRBD1. The germline V gene has CDR1 LNHDA and CDR2 SQIVND (reference sequence). The CDR3 extends over 13 amino acids.

The chain joins TRBV6-5 to TRBJ2-7, with 8 bases identical to TRBD1. The CDR3 length is 15 residues. Germline-derived CDR1 and CDR2 are MNHEY and SVGAGI. Germline trimming cut 6 bases from V and 3 bases from J; bases unmatched to any gene: 10. CDR3 nucleotide sequence: TGTGCCAGCAGGGTACGGTTCGACAGGGGCTACGAGCAGTACTTC. It specifies CASRVRFDRGYEQYF.

V and J are TRBV28 and TRBJ2-3; TRBD2 matches at 10 bases. V lost 6 bases and J lost 7; bases outside the gene matches: 7. This CDR3 is built from 14 residues. Germline CDR1 and CDR2: MDHEN and SYDVKM. The CDR3 region has the DNA TGTGCCAGCAGCTCTAGCGGGGGACGAAATACGCAGTATTTT. This codes for CASSSSGGRNTQYF.

The chain has TRBV9 and TRBJ1-1; D is ambiguous. The germline gives CDR1 SGDLS, CDR2 YYNGEE. V dropped 0 bases and J dropped 6 bases, with 15 bases sitting between them. This CDR3 spans 15 amino acids. The CDR3 region is CASSVAEGEFSEAFF. CDR3 sequence (DNA): TGTGCCAGCAGCGTAGCCGAGGGCGAATTCTCTGAAGCTTTCTTT.

V usage is TRBV7-8 and J usage is TRBJ2-1; the match to TRBD2 covers 8 bases. V dropped 11 bases and J dropped 9; count of bases not matched to a gene: 15. Germline CDR1 reads SGHVS; CDR2 reads FQNEAQ. CDR3 length: 14 residues. The CDR3 DNA follows: TGTGCCGGGGCGGGGAGCGGGAGTTTCAGTGAGCAGTTCTTC. Amino acid sequence: CAGAGSGSFSEQFF. The variable domain in full, completed from reference TRBV7-8 and TRBJ2-1, reads GAGVSQSPRYKVAKRGQDVALRCDPISGHVSLFWYQQALGQGPEFLTYFQNEAQLDKSGLPSDRFFAERPEGSVSTLKIQRTQQEDSAVYLCAGAGSGSFSEQFFGPGTRLTVL.

The chain combines TRBV2 with TRBJ1-6; 10 bases map to TRBD1. Trimming at V came to 6 bases and at J to 7 bases, leaving 6 bases not matched to a gene. The CDR3 covers 15 residues. Germline lookup yields CDR1 SNHLY and CDR2 FYNNEI. CDR3 nucleotides: TGTGCCAGCAGGTCCTCGGACAGGGGGAATTCACCCCTCCACTTT. It yields the protein CASRSSDRGNSPLHF.

The rearrangement joins TRBV6-6 to TRBJ1-6; possible D gene TRBD1, 5 bases. CDR3 length: 16 amino acids. V lost 0 bases and J lost 11, with 17 bases in between. Looked up from germline, CDR1 is MNHNY and CDR2 is SVGAGI (reference sequence). The CDR3 DNA reads as TGTGCCAGCAGTTACTCGTCACCGGGGGAGTCGGCACCCCTCCACTTT. This translates into CASSYSSPGESAPLHF.

The chain uses TRBV11-1 and TRBJ2-7; D perhaps matches TRBD1 (6 bases). Germline CDR1 is SGHAT and CDR2 is FQDESV (reference sequence). The CDR3 spans 13 residues. V lost 6 bases and J 0 bases, leaving 9 bases between the germline ends. The chain's CDR3 is CASRMDSSYEQYF. The CDR3, as DNA: TGTGCCAGCAGGATGGACAGCTCCTACGAGCAGTACTTC.

The chain recombines TRBV5-4 with TRBJ1-4; D perhaps matches TRBD1 (6 bases). The CDR3 is 16 amino acids. The germline V and J ends were trimmed by 3 bases and 7 bases, with 19 bases remaining between them. CDR1 and CDR2 (germline): SGHNT, YYREEE (reference sequence). The CDR3 loop reads CASSSDGGRGFEKLFF. In DNA, the CDR3 is TGTGCCAGCAGCTCGGACGGTGGCAGGGGCTTTGAAAAACTGTTTTTT.

The V and J genes are TRBV5-4 and TRBJ2-7; the match to TRBD2 covers 7 bases. V lost 0 bases and J lost 2; bases outside the gene matches: 5. CDR1 is SGHNT and CDR2 is YYREEE in the germline V gene (reference sequence). The CDR3 has 15 residues. DNA of the CDR3: TGTGCCAGCAGCTTGGGCAAGCGGGGCCCCTACGAGCAGTACTTC. It specifies CASSLGKRGPYEQYF. The complete variable domain, with remaining parts taken from reference TRBV5-4 and TRBJ2-7, reads ETGVTQSPTHLIKTRGQQVTLRCSSQSGHNTVSWYQQALGQGPQFIFQYYREEENGRGNFPPRFSGLQFPNYSSELNVNALELDDSALYLCASSLGKRGPYEQYFGPGTRLTVT.

This clone was observed a handful of times. V gene TRBV4-2 combines with J gene TRBJ1-6, with D possibly being TRBD1 (5 bases). The CDR3 has 15 amino acids. CDR1 and CDR2 from the germline V gene are LGHNA and YNFKEQ. V dropped 0 bases and J dropped 10 bases, with 13 bases sitting between them. This chain's CDR3 is CASSQEQGPTSPLHF. Written as DNA, the CDR3 is TGTGCCAGCAGCCAAGAGCAGGGCCCTACGTCACCCCTCCACTTT.

A few counts support this clone. CDR3 nucleotides: TGTGCCAGCAGCCAAGAAGAAAGCTCACCCCTCCACTTT. Translating it yields CASSQEESSPLHF. V is TRBV3-1 (or the pseudogene TRBV3-2) and J is TRBJ1-6; no clear D. Between the trimmed V and J ends, which lost 0 bases and 10 bases, there was a span of 7 bases. Germline values: CDR1 LGHDT, CDR2 YNNKEL (reference sequence). This CDR3 is 13 amino acids long.

The chain recombines TRBV15 with TRBJ1-5; no reliable D call. This CDR3 is built from 13 residues. The germline CDR1 and CDR2 sequences are LNHNV and YYDKDF (reference sequence). V dropped 3 bases and J dropped 7 bases, with 10 bases sitting between them. In nucleotides, the CDR3 is TGTGCCACCAGCAGCCATTCCCGGCAGCCCCAGCATTTT. It is translated as CATSSHSRQPQHF. Based on the CDR3 plus reference TRBV15 and TRBJ1-5, the full variable domain is DAMVIQNPRYQVTQFGKPVTLSCSQTLNHNVMYWYQQKSSQAPKLLFHYYDKDFNNEADTPDNFQSRRPNTSFCFLDIRSPGLGDTAMYLCATSSHSRQPQHFGDGTRLSIL.

V and J are TRBV2 and TRBJ2-1, with 16 bases identical to TRBD2. The germline CDR1 and CDR2 sequences are SNHLY and FYNNEI. V shed 5 bases and J 6 bases; nucleotides not matched to a gene: 10. This CDR3 region has 18 residues. The CDR3 bases are TGTGCCAGCAGTACCCCCTCCGGGACTAGCGGGAGGGGCAATGAGCAGTTCTTC. Its translation: CASSTPSGTSGRGNEQFF.

This clone was seen only once. The chain joins TRBV18 to TRBJ1-1; 11 bases line up with TRBD1. The V gene end was trimmed by 4 bases and the J gene end by 0 bases; junction bases not matched to a gene: 4. This CDR3 has 16 amino acids. Germline CDR1 is KGHSH and CDR2 is LQKENI. CDR3: CASSQGQGGMNTEAFF. The CDR3 nucleotides read TGTGCCAGCTCACAGGGACAGGGGGGGATGAACACTGAAGCTTTCTTT.

The chain couples TRBV5-1 to TRBJ2-2; D may be TRBD2 (6 bases). Trimming took 0 bases from V and 4 from J, leaving 10 bases between them. This CDR3 is built from 15 residues. Germline V gene data show CDR1 as SGHRS and CDR2 as YFSETQ. CDR3 in DNA: TGCGCCAGCAGCTTGGAAGGGAGGAGCACCGGGGAGCTGTTTTTT. Its translation: CASSLEGRSTGELFF.

V gene TRBV5-6 combines with J gene TRBJ1-2, with TRBD1 matching 8 bases. The CDR3 is made up of 15 amino acids. V trimming: 6 bases; J trimming: 4 bases; junction bases outside the gene matches: 11. CDR1 and CDR2 from the germline V gene are SGHDT and YYEEEE. For the CDR3, the DNA is TGTGCCAGCACCCTCGGGACAGGAACTAGCTATGGCTACACCTTC. Translated: CASTLGTGTSYGYTF.

The chain carries TRBV12-3 or TRBV12-4 and TRBJ2-1, with D uncertain. V was shortened by 7 bases and J by 0 bases, with 7 bases between the two germline ends. The CDR3 covers 13 residues. CDR3 sequence reads: CASTTSSYNEQFF. CDR3 DNA sequence: TGTGCCAGCACCACATCCTCCTACAATGAGCAGTTCTTC.

The chain recombines TRBV30 with TRBJ1-2; 7 bases agree with TRBD1. The CDR3 is 12 amino acids. Germline CDR1 and CDR2: GTSNPN and SVGIG (reference sequence). Trimming took 3 bases from V and 4 from J; bases not matched to a gene: 2. The CDR3 here is CAWSKGAYGYTF. The CDR3, as DNA: TGTGCCTGGAGCAAGGGGGCCTATGGCTACACCTTC.

The chain carries TRBV7-9 and TRBJ2-7, with 7 positions matching TRBD1. Germline-derived CDR1 and CDR2 are SEHNR and FQNEAQ (reference sequence). The CDR3 has 14 amino acids. The V gene end was trimmed by 3 bases and the J gene end by 3 bases; junction bases not matched to a gene: 5. The CDR3 nucleotides read TGTGCCAGCAGCTTCCCCGGGACAGACTACGAGCAGTACTTC. As protein: CASSFPGTDYEQYF. Full variable domain (rest looked up from reference TRBV7-9 and TRBJ2-7): DTGVSQNPRHKITKRGQNVTFRCDPISEHNRLYWYRQTLGQGPEFLTYFQNEAQLEKSRLLSDRFSAERPKGSFSTLEIQRTEQGDSAMYLCASSFPGTDYEQYFGPGTRLTVT.

The gene calls are TRBV11-2 and TRBJ2-6, with D maybe TRBD2 (5 bases). The ends were cut back, 0 bases at V and 2 bases at J, with 17 bases in the middle. Per germline, CDR1 SGHAT and CDR2 FQNNGV. The CDR3 has 19 amino acids. The DNA of the CDR3 is TGTGCCAGCAGCTTAGATAGAGGGATTGGGTTCCCTGGGGCCAACGTCCTGACTTTC. Its translation: CASSLDRGIGFPGANVLTF.

The V gene is TRBV6-4, the J gene TRBJ2-1; 7 positions match TRBD2. V lost 5 bases to trimming and J lost 9 bases; unmatched junction nucleotides: 13. Germline V gene data show CDR1 as MRHNA and CDR2 as SNTAGT. The CDR3 totals 15 residues. Here the CDR3 DNA reads TGTGCCAGCAGTCCTCTAGCGGAGAGGGGCGGTGAGCAGTTCTTC. It specifies CASSPLAERGGEQFF.

The chain is built from TRBV29-1 and TRBJ1-2; the D gene is possibly TRBD1 (5 bases). The CDR3 has 12 amino acids. The V end lost 3 bases, the J end lost 8 bases, and 13 bases lay between the germline ends. Germline assignment: CDR1 SQVTM and CDR2 ANQGSEA. As DNA, the CDR3 is TGCAGCGTTGAGCTCGGGGGATGGGGCTACACCTTC. Encoded protein: CSVELGGWGYTF. Full variable domain (remainder filled in from reference TRBV29-1 and TRBJ1-2): SAVISQKPSRDICQRGTSLTIQCQVDSQVTMMFWYRQQPGQSLTLIATANQGSEATYESGFVIDKFPISRPNLTFSTLTVSNMSPEDSSIYLCSVELGGWGYTFGSGTRLTVV.

V usage is TRBV3-1 (or the pseudogene TRBV3-2) and J usage is TRBJ1-2; 9 bases fit TRBD1. V lost 5 bases and J lost 2; bases outside the gene matches: 6. Looked up from germline, CDR1 is LGHDT and CDR2 is YNNKEL (reference sequence). This CDR3 is built from 15 residues. CDR3 nucleotides: TGTGCCAGCAGCAGCCGGGACAGGGAGAACTATGGCTACACCTTC. Translation: CASSSRDRENYGYTF.

The gene calls are TRBV2 and TRBJ1-2; no clear D. V was trimmed by 3 bases and J by 3 bases, leaving 20 bases between them. This CDR3 has 17 residues. The V gene's germline CDR1 is SNHLY and CDR2 FYNNEI. CDR3 protein: CASSDFSSKVLDYGYTF. The DNA for the CDR3 is TGTGCCAGCAGTGACTTCTCCTCTAAAGTGCTGGACTATGGCTACACCTTC.

The V gene is TRBV18, the J gene TRBJ2-1, with 9 bases lining up with TRBD1. This CDR3 comprises 15 residues. Germline loops: CDR1 KGHSH, CDR2 LQKENI. Trimming cost V 3 bases and J 10 bases; bases outside gene matches: 10. The CDR3, as DNA: TGTGCCAGCTCACCGGGACAGGGCCCGCCAGGGGAGCAGTTCTTC. It codes for CASSPGQGPPGEQFF.